A single sample is the source of the 20 T cell receptor beta chains below, sequenced in a study of blood T cell repertoires in COVID-19. The data were produced by immunoSEQ multiplex PCR, yet TCRdb's version contains in-frame clones alone and is incomplete. The sample has about 340,000 clones; 75% to 90% are singletons. Input material: peripheral blood. The receptor set was obtained from a woman aged 60-70 years with COVID-19, enrolled during active disease.

The rearrangement links TRBV7-3 to TRBJ2-1, with D possibly being TRBD2 (7 bases). The CDR3 loop spans 15 amino acids. V dropped 0 bases and J dropped 6 bases, with 12 bases sitting between them. CDR1 SGHTA and CDR2 FQGTGA come from the germline V gene. CDR3 region: CASSLTPRGRNEQFF. CDR3 sequence (DNA): TGTGCCAGCAGCTTAACCCCGCGGGGGCGCAATGAGCAGTTCTTC.

The chain combines TRBV4-1 with TRBJ2-3, with 9 bases that match TRBD2. Germline CDR1 reads MGHRA; CDR2 reads YSYEKL. The CDR3 length is 18 residues. The J segment lost 2 bases and the V segment lost 2 bases, leaving 11 bases of the junction unmatched. CDR3 sequence reads: CASSQRQSSGDVTDTQYF. The DNA of the CDR3 is TGCGCCAGCAGCCAACGTCAATCTAGCGGGGATGTCACAGATACGCAGTATTTT.

V and J are TRBV18 and TRBJ1-1; no clear D gene. V lost 2 bases, J lost 1 base, and 8 bases lay in between. There are 14 residues in the CDR3. Per germline, CDR1 KGHSH and CDR2 LQKENI. The CDR3 spells CASSPDTENTEAFF. CDR3 nucleotides: TGTGCCAGCTCACCAGACACGGAGAACACTGAAGCTTTCTTT.

The chain combines TRBV27 with TRBJ2-2, with 8 nucleotides matching TRBD1. Trimming took 4 bases from V and 2 from J; bases not matched to a gene: 3. Germline V lookup: CDR1 MNHEY, CDR2 SMNVEV (reference sequence). CDR3 length: 15 amino acids. The CDR3 region has the DNA TGTGCCAGCAGTTACAGGGGGTTTAACACCGGGGAGCTGTTTTTT. Protein: CASSYRGFNTGELFF.

The chain couples TRBV28 to TRBJ1-1; 8 positions agree with TRBD1. V lost 4 bases and J lost 1; bases outside the gene matches: 5. Looked up from germline, CDR1 is MDHEN and CDR2 is SYDVKM. This CDR3 has 15 amino acids. CDR3 protein: CASSYKTGENTEAFF. CDR3 coding DNA: TGTGCCAGCAGTTACAAGACAGGGGAGAACACTGAAGCTTTCTTT. Filled out from reference TRBV28 and TRBJ1-1, the complete variable domain reads DVKVTQSSRYLVKRTGEKVFLECVQDMDHENMFWYRQDPGLGLRLIYFSYDVKMKEKGDIPEGYSVSREKKERFSLILESASTNQTSMYLCASSYKTGENTEAFFGQGTRLTVV.

This sequence joins TRBV5-1 and TRBJ1-2; 7 positions match TRBD1. The germline V gene encodes CDR1 SGHRS and CDR2 YFSETQ. V was pared by 4 bases and J by 6 bases, with 3 bases of the junction left unmatched. The CDR3 sequence is 12 residues long. In nucleotides, the CDR3 is TGCGCCAGCAGCGGAGGGGGCCATGGCTACACCTTC. Its protein is CASSGGGHGYTF.

Note on this clone: Germline and junction disagree at one end, which may indicate a read error. The CDR3 is CASSDMDRGGNF. In nucleotides, the CDR3 is TGTGCCAGCAGTGACATGGACAGGGGGGGTAACTTC. J is TRBJ1-2 and V is TRBV12-3 or TRBV12-4, with 10 positions matching TRBD1. The CDR3 covers 12 residues.

The chain employs TRBV9 and TRBJ1-1, with 9 bases that match TRBD1. J gave up 5 bases and V 3 bases, and 8 bases lay outside the gene matches. This CDR3 region has 15 residues. The V gene's germline CDR1 is SGDLS and CDR2 YYNGEE. This CDR3 reads CASSATGGAGTEAFF. CDR3 DNA: TGTGCCAGCAGCGCTACAGGGGGCGCAGGAACTGAAGCTTTCTTT.

The chain is built from TRBV5-1 and TRBJ2-1, with D perhaps matching TRBD2 (6 bases). The CDR3 spans 15 residues. Trimming stripped 1 base from V and 1 base from J, with 9 bases between. CDR1 SGHRS and CDR2 YFSETQ come from the germline V gene. The CDR3 coding sequence is TGCGCCAGCAGCTTGAGCGGGCTTTCCTACAATGAGCAGTTCTTC. Translated, it gives CASSLSGLSYNEQFF.

The rearrangement links TRBV18 to TRBJ1-5; TRBD1 matches 8 bases. The CDR3 is made up of 15 amino acids. J was trimmed by 2 bases and V by 5 bases; bases with no gene match: 5. CDR1 and CDR2 from the germline V gene are KGHSH and LQKENI. The CDR3 spells CASSSGQGGNQPQHF. The CDR3 DNA follows: TGTGCCAGCTCATCCGGACAGGGTGGCAATCAGCCCCAGCATTTT.

V gene TRBV20-1 combines with J gene TRBJ1-2; 8 bases align to TRBD1. CDR3 length: 11 amino acids. Germline lookup yields CDR1 DFQATT and CDR2 SNEGSKA (reference sequence). The trim removed 5 bases at V and 6 bases at J, leaving 2 bases unmatched. The CDR3 bases are TGCAGTGCTCGACAGGGGAATGGCTACACCTTC. It codes for CSARQGNGYTF.

This sequence joins TRBV11-2 and TRBJ2-7; 8 bases align to TRBD1. J lost 5 bases, V lost 5 bases, and 11 bases had no gene match. Per the germline V gene, CDR1 is SGHAT and CDR2 is FQNNGV. The CDR3 consists of 15 residues. CDR3 in DNA: TGTGCCAGCAGCCATTACCCCGGACAGGGTAACGAGCAGTACTTC. The encoded protein is CASSHYPGQGNEQYF. Variable domain in full (rest from reference TRBV11-2 and TRBJ2-7): EAGVAQSPRYKIIEKRQSVAFWCNPISGHATLYWYQQILGQGPKLLIQFQNNGVVDDSQLPKDRFSAERLKGVDSTLKIQPAKLEDSAVYLCASSHYPGQGNEQYFGPGTRLTVT.

The J gene is TRBJ1-1, the V gene TRBV5-4; 8 positions agree with TRBD1. CDR3 size: 15 residues. With V trimmed by 1 base and J by 4 bases, 6 bases remained unmatched. The germline gives CDR1 SGHNT, CDR2 YYREEE (reference sequence). CDR3 in amino acids: CASSLPQGAFTEAFF. CDR3 nucleotides: TGTGCCAGCAGCTTGCCCCAGGGGGCCTTCACTGAAGCTTTCTTT.

The chain is built from TRBV6-6 and TRBJ2-5, with TRBD2 matching over 7 bases. CDR1 MNHNY and CDR2 SVGAGI come from the germline V gene (reference sequence). The CDR3 extends over 16 amino acids. The V segment lost 2 bases and the J segment 2 bases; nucleotides outside the gene matches: 8. The CDR3 is CASSYLLTSLQETQYF. The CDR3 region has the DNA TGTGCCAGCAGTTACCTCCTGACTAGCCTACAAGAGACCCAGTACTTC.

The chain has TRBV6-6 and TRBJ1-3; weak D call: TRBD1 (6 bases). The CDR3 consists of 14 residues. The germline V gene encodes CDR1 MNHNY and CDR2 SVGAGI (reference sequence). CDR3 DNA sequence: TGTGCAGGGGGGGGATCGAGCTCTGGAAACACCATATATTTT. This encodes CAGGGSSSGNTIYF.

V gene TRBV3-1 (or the pseudogene TRBV3-2) combines with J gene TRBJ1-1; TRBD1 might be the D (6 bases). Germline-derived CDR1 and CDR2 are LGHDT and YNNKEL (reference sequence). The V and J ends lost 0 bases and 1 base respectively, with 12 bases between them. The CDR3 totals 16 residues. The CDR3, as DNA: TGTGCCAGCAGCCAAGATTGGGGGCAAGCGAACACTGAAGCTTTCTTT. Its translation is CASSQDWGQANTEAFF.

V and J are TRBV9 and TRBJ2-5; TRBD1 aligns across 9 bases. The junction had 9 bases not matched to a gene; V was cut back by 4 bases and J by 5 bases. The germline V gene has CDR1 SGDLS and CDR2 YYNGEE. This CDR3 spans 15 amino acids. The CDR3 nucleotides are TGTGCCAGCAGCCCGACACAGGGGGCGCGGGAGACCCAGTACTTC. Protein: CASSPTQGARETQYF.

This chain connects TRBV4-2 to TRBJ2-5, with D uncertain. The CDR3 is 15 amino acids. Trimming took 3 bases from V and 5 from J, leaving 16 bases between them. From germline, CDR1 is LGHNA and CDR2 YNFKEQ. CDR3 protein: CASSQAGLVSETQYF. In nucleotides, the CDR3 is TGTGCCAGCAGCCAGGCAGGCTTGGTTTCGGAGACCCAGTACTTC.

The chain carries TRBV4-1 and TRBJ2-2; TRBD2 agrees at 8 bases. With V trimmed by 5 bases and J by 4 bases, 9 bases remained unmatched. The CDR3 consists of 16 residues. Germline assignment: CDR1 MGHRA and CDR2 YSYEKL. This CDR3 is CASSSPGSGVTGELFF. CDR3 in DNA: TGCGCCAGCAGCTCCCCGGGTAGCGGGGTCACCGGGGAGCTGTTTTTT.

The V call is TRBV10-3, the J call TRBJ1-1; 10 nucleotides line up with TRBD1. CDR3 length equals 14 residues. The V and J ends lost 6 bases and 4 bases, in that order; junction bases with no gene match: 5. Germline V gives CDR1 ENHRY, CDR2 SYGVKD. The CDR3 DNA is TGTGCCATCAGGACAGGGGGCGCGAGCACTGAAGCTTTCTTT. It is translated as CAIRTGGASTEAFF.